The 26 T cell receptor beta chains below all came from one sample that was sequenced in a study of blood T cell repertoires in COVID-19. The method was immunoSEQ multiplex PCR; TCRdb's version includes in-frame clones alone and lacks a portion of them. Of 250,000 to 350,000 clones in the sample, 75% to 90% were seen once. The specimen was peripheral blood. Receptors originate from a woman aged 50 to 65 with COVID-19, enrolled during active disease.

The chain joins TRBV20-1 to TRBJ1-2, with unresolved D. This CDR3 spans 11 amino acids. With 6 bases removed from V and 2 bases from J, the gap between germline ends came to 7 bases. From germline, CDR1 is DFQATT and CDR2 SNEGSKA (reference sequence). CDR3: CSAAGNYGYTF. For the CDR3, the DNA is TGCAGTGCCGCGGGAAACTATGGCTACACCTTC.

This chain links TRBV5-6 with TRBJ2-7, with 8 bases aligning to TRBD2. The CDR3 is 15 residues long. CDR1 and CDR2 (germline): SGHDT, YYEEEE. Trimming cost V 3 bases and J 4 bases; bases outside gene matches: 9. The CDR3 coding sequence is TGTGCCAGCAGCTCGCTCACTAGCGGCCCTTACGAGCAGTACTTC. Protein: CASSSLTSGPYEQYF.

The chain joins TRBV19 to TRBJ2-7, with 14 positions matching TRBD2. This CDR3 has 15 amino acids. Germline-derived CDR1 and CDR2 are LNHDA and SQIVND (reference sequence). The V gene end was trimmed by 7 bases and the J gene end by 0 bases; junction bases not matched to a gene: 2. The CDR3 nucleotides are TGTGCCAGTACCGGGACTAGCGGGAGCTCCTACGAGCAGTACTTC. This sequence encodes CASTGTSGSSYEQYF.

This sequence joins TRBV7-8 and TRBJ2-3; D is unclear. The CDR3 length is 14 residues. The V end was cut by 3 bases, the J end by 3 bases, with 10 bases between. Germline V gene sequence: CDR1 SGHVS, CDR2 FQNEAQ. This CDR3 reads CASSLVLATDTQYF. The CDR3, as DNA: TGTGCCAGCAGCTTGGTTTTGGCAACAGATACGCAGTATTTT.

This clone was counted once. This chain joins TRBV9 and TRBJ2-2; D unresolved. The CDR3 has 15 residues. V was clipped by 0 bases and J by 5 bases, with 11 bases between them. Germline V CDR1 and CDR2: SGDLS, YYNGEE. CDR3 residues: CASSVAQSKTGELFF. The CDR3 DNA is TGTGCCAGCAGCGTAGCACAGAGCAAGACCGGGGAGCTGTTTTTT. Full variable domain (rest looked up from reference TRBV9 and TRBJ2-2): DSGVTQTPKHLITATGQRVTLRCSPRSGDLSVYWYQQSLDQGLQFLIQYYNGEERAKGNILERFSAQQFPDLHSELNLSSLELGDSALYFCASSVAQSKTGELFFGEGSRLTVL.

V is TRBV11-3 and J is TRBJ2-5; D is ambiguous. CDR1 SGHNT and CDR2 YENEEA come from the germline V gene. Between the trimmed V and J ends, which lost 5 bases and 2 bases, there was a span of 15 bases. This CDR3 is built from 15 residues. CDR3 sequence: CASSLSLGKQETQYF. The CDR3 DNA sequence: TGTGCCAGCAGCCTAAGTCTTGGTAAACAAGAGACCCAGTACTTC.

In the case of this clone: The junction departs from the called germline gene at one end, perhaps through a read error. The rearrangement uses TRBV29-1 and TRBJ2-3; TRBD1 aligns across 9 bases. Germline CDR1 and CDR2: SQVTM and ANQGSEA. The CDR3 sequence is 12 residues long. CDR3 protein: CSVEDETGGRHF. CDR3 in DNA: TGCAGCGTTGAAGATGAAACAGGGGGCCGGCATTTT.

The genes are TRBV7-9 and TRBJ2-2; D not certain. The germline V gene has CDR1 SEHNR and CDR2 FQNEAQ (reference sequence). Trimming removed 5 bases at V and 0 bases at J, with 4 bases between. This CDR3 is built from 13 residues. CDR3 protein: CASSRANTGELFF. For the CDR3, the DNA is TGTGCCAGCAGCCGCGCGAACACCGGGGAGCTGTTTTTT.

This clone came up once. The chain is built from TRBV30 and TRBJ2-3, with a possible D match to TRBD2 (6 bases). V lost 1 base, J lost 6 bases, and 14 bases lay in between. Germline loops: CDR1 GTSNPN, CDR2 SVGIG (reference sequence). The CDR3 contains 14 residues. CDR3 DNA sequence: TGTGCCTGGAGTGCACTAGCTATGTGGGATACGCAGTATTTT. This gives the protein CAWSALAMWDTQYF.

This clone was seen a few times. The rearrangement joins TRBV6-5 to TRBJ2-7; 9 bases align to TRBD2. Per germline, CDR1 MNHEY and CDR2 SVGAGI. This CDR3 is 14 amino acids long. V lost 7 bases to trimming and J lost 2 bases; unmatched junction nucleotides: 6. CDR3 bases: TGTGCCAGCAAAAACCTAGCGGGACCCTACGAGCAGTACTTC. It translates to CASKNLAGPYEQYF.

The chain combines TRBV5-5 with TRBJ2-7; TRBD2 matches at 14 bases. V was pared by 0 bases and J by 9 bases, with 5 bases of the junction left unmatched. From germline, CDR1 is SGHKS and CDR2 YYEKEE (reference sequence). This CDR3 spans 15 amino acids. The CDR3 DNA follows: TGTGCCAGCAGCTTGGAGGGACTAGCGGGAGTTGCGCAGTACTTC. This translates into CASSLEGLAGVAQYF.

J is TRBJ2-3 and V is TRBV29-1, with 7 bases aligning to TRBD2. CDR3 length: 13 amino acids. After removal of 4 bases from V and 3 bases from J, the junction contained 4 bases not matched to a gene. Germline CDR1 SQVTM, CDR2 ANQGSEA. The CDR3 is CSVGLAETDTQYF. CDR3 bases: TGCAGCGTTGGCCTAGCGGAGACAGATACGCAGTATTTT.

The chain carries TRBV5-1 and TRBJ2-5, with a possible D match to TRBD2 (6 bases). Trimming took 4 bases from V and 5 from J, leaving 27 bases between them. This CDR3 is 18 amino acids long. Germline V gene sequence: CDR1 SGHRS, CDR2 YFSETQ. In DNA, the CDR3 is TGCGCCAGCAGCCCGTTCGGCCAGAGGGCGGGACGGGCCGAGACCCAGTACTTC. It codes for CASSPFGQRAGRAETQYF.

The J gene is TRBJ1-2, the V gene TRBV5-4; tentatively, D is TRBD1 (6 bases). Germline V gene data show CDR1 as SGHNT and CDR2 as YYREEE (reference sequence). Trimming cost V 4 bases and J 0 bases, with 16 bases left between them. The CDR3 loop spans 16 amino acids. The CDR3 bases are TGTGCCAGCAGCCCCGGCTATCGGACAGCTAACTATGGCTACACCTTC. It yields the protein CASSPGYRTANYGYTF.

The chain is built from TRBV7-9 and TRBJ1-5; 7 bases align to TRBD1. The V segment lost 5 bases and the J segment 7 bases; nucleotides outside the gene matches: 8. The CDR3 has 14 residues. CDR1 is SEHNR and CDR2 is FQNEAQ in the germline V gene (reference sequence). The DNA for the CDR3 is TGTGCCAGCAGCCTACAGGGGAGCCGGCAGCCCCAGCATTTT. This gives the protein CASSLQGSRQPQHF.

The CDR3 bases are TGTGCCAGCAGCTCGAGAGTTGGGCGGGAGAGTCCCAATGAGCAGTTCTTC. Its translation: CASSSRVGRESPNEQFF. The rearrangement links TRBV9 to TRBJ2-1; TRBD2 matches at 7 bases. The germline gives CDR1 SGDLS, CDR2 YYNGEE. V lost 4 bases to trimming and J lost 6 bases; unmatched junction nucleotides: 16. The CDR3 spans 17 residues.

This clone was observed once. The sample carries other DNA sequences with the same CDR3. The chain couples TRBV18 to TRBJ2-1; D perhaps matches TRBD1 (5 bases). The length of the CDR3 is 16 residues. Germline V gene data show CDR1 as KGHSH and CDR2 as LQKENI. V gave up 0 bases and J gave up 0 bases, with 9 bases separating them. This chain's CDR3 is CASSPPRQSSYNEQFF. CDR3 sequence (DNA): TGTGCCAGCTCACCACCCCGACAGAGCTCCTACAATGAGCAGTTCTTC.

This clone was found once. CDR3 protein: CASSQGQAESYGYTF. The CDR3 nucleotides read TGTGCCAGCAGCCAGGGACAGGCGGAATCTTATGGCTACACCTTC. The V call is TRBV3-1 (or the pseudogene TRBV3-2), the J call TRBJ1-2; 8 bases agree with TRBD1. This CDR3 region has 15 residues. Germline values: CDR1 LGHDT, CDR2 YNNKEL (reference sequence). V lost 3 bases to trimming and J lost 5 bases; unmatched junction nucleotides: 8.

This clone was observed a single time. This rearrangement joins TRBV5-6 to TRBJ1-3; 8 positions match TRBD1. The CDR3 is 17 residues long. The germline gives CDR1 SGHDT, CDR2 YYEEEE. Germline trimming cut 3 bases from V and 0 bases from J; bases unmatched to any gene: 8. The CDR3, as DNA: TGTGCCAGCAGCTCACCCCGGGACAGGTACTCTGGAAACACCATATATTTT. It codes for CASSSPRDRYSGNTIYF.

This clone has a handful of counts. The same CDR3 is also encoded by other DNA sequences in this sample. As DNA, the CDR3 is TGTGCCAGCAGCTTACGCGGACAGCCCCAGCATTTT. This codes for CASSLRGQPQHF. V and J are TRBV7-2 and TRBJ1-5, with unresolved D. Germline CDR1 SGHTA, CDR2 FQGNSA. The CDR3 length is 12 residues. V lost 2 bases and J 7 bases, leaving 6 bases between the germline ends.

This chain uses TRBV6-5 with TRBJ2-7, with D perhaps TRBD2 (6 bases). CDR3 size: 13 residues. Trimming took off 4 bases at V and 4 bases at J, with 11 bases between the two ends. CDR1 and CDR2 from the germline V gene are MNHEY and SVGAGI. The CDR3 loop reads CASSSGRRYEQYF. CDR3 nucleotide sequence: TGTGCCAGCAGTTCCGGGAGAAGATACGAGCAGTACTTC.

The rearrangement uses TRBV11-3 and TRBJ2-2; a possible D gene is TRBD1 (6 bases). Trimming cost V 6 bases and J 5 bases, with 13 bases left between them. The CDR3 has 14 amino acids. The germline gives CDR1 SGHNT, CDR2 YENEEA. In DNA form, the CDR3 reads TGTGCCAGCAGAAAGCTACAGGGAACCGGGGAGCTGTTTTTT. Protein product: CASRKLQGTGELFF.

CDR3 region: CASSQFFGTGDNEQFF. The CDR3 bases are TGCGCCAGCAGCCAATTTTTTGGGACAGGGGACAATGAGCAGTTCTTC. The chain employs TRBV4-1 and TRBJ2-1; 10 nucleotides line up with TRBD1. The CDR3 consists of 16 residues. The V segment lost 2 bases and the J segment 5 bases; nucleotides outside the gene matches: 6. Germline V gene data show CDR1 as MGHRA and CDR2 as YSYEKL.

The V gene is TRBV14, the J gene TRBJ2-1; D might be TRBD2 (5 bases). V lost 1 base, J lost 10 bases, and 17 bases lay in between. CDR1 and CDR2 (germline): SGHDN, FVKESK. This CDR3 has 15 amino acids. DNA of the CDR3: TGTGCCAGCAGCCAAGTTCTCCTGAATACTAGGGAGCAGTTCTTC. Residues: CASSQVLLNTREQFF.

The chain uses TRBV11-1 and TRBJ2-1; 9 positions agree with TRBD1. With 4 bases clipped from V and 9 bases from J, the junction kept 4 bases outside the gene matches. The CDR3 runs to 13 residues. CDR1 and CDR2 (germline): SGHAT, FQDESV (reference sequence). CDR3 sequence: CASSSDRGFEQFF. Written as DNA, the CDR3 is TGTGCCAGCAGCTCGGACAGGGGCTTTGAGCAGTTCTTC.

The genes are TRBV19 and TRBJ2-2; D not resolved. This CDR3 contains 14 residues. The V gene lost 3 bases and the J gene lost 0 bases, with 5 bases spanning the gap. Germline V gene sequence: CDR1 LNHDA, CDR2 SQIVND (reference sequence). CDR3 coding DNA: TGTGCCAGTAGTATGACACCGAACACCGGGGAGCTGTTTTTT. Its translation is CASSMTPNTGELFF.